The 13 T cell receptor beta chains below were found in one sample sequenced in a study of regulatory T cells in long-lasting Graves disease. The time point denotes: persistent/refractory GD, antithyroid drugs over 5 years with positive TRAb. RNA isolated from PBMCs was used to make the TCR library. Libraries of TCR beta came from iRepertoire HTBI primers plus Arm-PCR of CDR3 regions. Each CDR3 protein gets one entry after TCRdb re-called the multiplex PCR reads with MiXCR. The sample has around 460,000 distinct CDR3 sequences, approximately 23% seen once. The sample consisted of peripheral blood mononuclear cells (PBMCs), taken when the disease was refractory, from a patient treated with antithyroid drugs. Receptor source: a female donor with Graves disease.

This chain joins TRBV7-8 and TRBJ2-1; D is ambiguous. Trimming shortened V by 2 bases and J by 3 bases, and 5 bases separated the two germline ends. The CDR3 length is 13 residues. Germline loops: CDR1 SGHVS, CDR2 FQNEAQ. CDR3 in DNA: TGTGCCAGCAGCTTAACACTCTACAATGAGCAGTTCTTC. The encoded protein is CASSLTLYNEQFF.

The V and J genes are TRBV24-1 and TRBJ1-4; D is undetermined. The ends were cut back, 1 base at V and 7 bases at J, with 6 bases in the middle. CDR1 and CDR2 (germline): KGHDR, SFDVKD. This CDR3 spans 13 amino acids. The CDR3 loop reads CATSDLVAEKLFF. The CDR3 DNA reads TGTGCCACCAGTGATTTAGTGGCTGAAAAACTGTTTTTT.

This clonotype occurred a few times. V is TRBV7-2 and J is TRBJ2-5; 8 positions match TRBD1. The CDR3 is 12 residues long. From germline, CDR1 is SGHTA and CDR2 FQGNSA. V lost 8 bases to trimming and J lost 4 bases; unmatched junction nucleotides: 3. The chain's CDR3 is CASQGAGETQYF. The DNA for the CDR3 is TGTGCCAGCCAGGGGGCGGGAGAGACCCAGTACTTC.

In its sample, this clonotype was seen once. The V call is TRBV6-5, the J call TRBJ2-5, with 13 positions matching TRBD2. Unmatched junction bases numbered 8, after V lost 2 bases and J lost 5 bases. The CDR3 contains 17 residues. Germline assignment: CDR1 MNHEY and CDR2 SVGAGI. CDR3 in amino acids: CASSYGGLAGTRETQYF. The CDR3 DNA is TGTGCCAGCAGTTACGGGGGACTAGCGGGGACCAGGGAGACCCAGTACTTC.

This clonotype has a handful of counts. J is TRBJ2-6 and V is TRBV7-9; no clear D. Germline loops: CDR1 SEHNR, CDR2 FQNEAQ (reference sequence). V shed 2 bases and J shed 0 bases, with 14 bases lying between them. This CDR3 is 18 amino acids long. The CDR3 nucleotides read TGTGCCAGCAGCTTACACACCCGAATCGCCTCTGGGGCCAACGTCCTGACTTTC. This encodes CASSLHTRIASGANVLTF.

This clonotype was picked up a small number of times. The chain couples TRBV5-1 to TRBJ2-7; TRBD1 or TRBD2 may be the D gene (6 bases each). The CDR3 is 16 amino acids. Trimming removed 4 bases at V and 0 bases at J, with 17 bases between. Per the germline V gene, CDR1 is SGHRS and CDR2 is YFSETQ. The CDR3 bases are TGCGCCAGCAGCCTCCATTACGGGGGCAACTCCTACGAGCAGTACTTC. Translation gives CASSLHYGGNSYEQYF. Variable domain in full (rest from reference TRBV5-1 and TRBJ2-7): KAGVTQTPRYLIKTRGQQVTLSCSPISGHRSVSWYQQTPGQGLQFLFEYFSETQRNKGNFPGRFSGRQFSNSRSEMNVSTLELGDSALYLCASSLHYGGNSYEQYFGPGTRLTVT.

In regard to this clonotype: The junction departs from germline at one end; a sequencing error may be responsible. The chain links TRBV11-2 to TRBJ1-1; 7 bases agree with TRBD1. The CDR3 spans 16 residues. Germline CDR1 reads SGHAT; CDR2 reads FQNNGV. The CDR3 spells CASSQDLGGVGTEAFF. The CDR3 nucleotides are TGCGCCAGCAGCCAAGATCTAGGGGGCGTGGGAACTGAAGCTTTCTTT.

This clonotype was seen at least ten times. CDR3 region: CSARDELNTEAFF. The CDR3 region has the DNA TGCAGTGCTAGGGATGAACTGAACACTGAAGCTTTCTTT. The chain joins TRBV20-1 to TRBJ1-1; D ambiguous. Germline V gene sequence: CDR1 DFQATT, CDR2 SNEGSKA (reference sequence). Trimming cost V 3 bases and J 0 bases, with 8 bases left between them. The CDR3 is made up of 13 amino acids.

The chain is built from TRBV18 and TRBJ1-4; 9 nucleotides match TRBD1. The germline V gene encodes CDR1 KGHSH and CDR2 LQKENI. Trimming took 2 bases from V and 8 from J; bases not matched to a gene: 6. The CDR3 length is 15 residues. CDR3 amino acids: CASSPTGTGIEKLFF. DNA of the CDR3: TGTGCCAGCTCACCAACCGGGACAGGGATCGAAAAACTGTTTTTT.

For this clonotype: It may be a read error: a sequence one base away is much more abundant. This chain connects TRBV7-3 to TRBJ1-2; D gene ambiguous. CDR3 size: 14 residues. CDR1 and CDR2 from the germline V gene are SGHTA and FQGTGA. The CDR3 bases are TGTGCCAGCAGCTTAAGCCCCGGGAATTATGGCCACACCTTC. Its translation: CASSLSPGNYGHTF.

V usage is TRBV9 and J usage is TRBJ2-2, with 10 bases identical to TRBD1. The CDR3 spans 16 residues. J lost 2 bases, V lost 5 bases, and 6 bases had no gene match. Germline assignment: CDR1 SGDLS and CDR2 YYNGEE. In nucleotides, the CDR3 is TGTGCCAGCAGGTCCCGGGACAGGGGTAACACCGGGGAGCTGTTTTTT. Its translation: CASRSRDRGNTGELFF. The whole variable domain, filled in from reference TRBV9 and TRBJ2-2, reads DSGVTQTPKHLITATGQRVTLRCSPRSGDLSVYWYQQSLDQGLQFLIQYYNGEERAKGNILERFSAQQFPDLHSELNLSSLELGDSALYFCASRSRDRGNTGELFFGEGSRLTVL.

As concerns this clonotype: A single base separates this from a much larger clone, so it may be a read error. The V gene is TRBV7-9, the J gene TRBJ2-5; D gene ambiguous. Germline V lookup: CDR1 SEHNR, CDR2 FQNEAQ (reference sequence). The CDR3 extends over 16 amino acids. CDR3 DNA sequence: TGTGCCAGCAGCTTAGTGTACCGGAAAAGCATAGAGACCCAGTGCTTC. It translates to CASSLVYRKSIETQCF.

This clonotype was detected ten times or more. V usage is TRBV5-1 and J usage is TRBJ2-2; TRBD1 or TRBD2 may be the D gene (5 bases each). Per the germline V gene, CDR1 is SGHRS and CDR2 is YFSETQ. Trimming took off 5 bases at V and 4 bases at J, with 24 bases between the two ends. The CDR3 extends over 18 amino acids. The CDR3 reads CASSSRGTDSSGTGELFF. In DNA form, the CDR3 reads TGCGCCAGCAGTTCACGTGGGACGGACTCTTCGGGCACCGGGGAGCTGTTTTTT.